Presented here are 5 T cell receptor beta chains from one specimen sequenced in a study of control samples from healthy donors and cancer patients. Some clones are missing from TCRdb's copy, which holds only in-frame ones; the method was immunoSEQ multiplex PCR. Of hundreds of thousands of clones in the sample, roughly 90% were seen once. Sequenced material: PBMCs. The source is a man aged 35 to 55 with head and neck cancer.

V gene TRBV5-8 combines with J gene TRBJ1-6; D remains unclear. Germline CDR1 reads SGHTS; CDR2 reads YDEGEE. The germline V and J ends were trimmed by 2 bases and 9 bases, with 21 bases remaining between them. The CDR3 loop spans 17 amino acids. The CDR3 DNA is TGTGCCAGCAGCTTCCTTGGAGGAGCCCTGGGTGTTTCACCCCTCCACTTT. This translates into CASSFLGGALGVSPLHF.

The chain couples TRBV9 to TRBJ1-6; D is undetermined. The CDR3 has 15 residues. Germline CDR1 reads SGDLS; CDR2 reads YYNGEE. V was clipped by 0 bases and J by 10 bases, with 14 bases between them. The CDR3 region has the DNA TGTGCCAGCAGCGTAGGAGCAAATGAGGAGTCACCCCTCCACTTT. It yields the protein CASSVGANEESPLHF. Complete variable domain (other parts from reference TRBV9 and TRBJ1-6): DSGVTQTPKHLITATGQRVTLRCSPRSGDLSVYWYQQSLDQGLQFLIQYYNGEERAKGNILERFSAQQFPDLHSELNLSSLELGDSALYFCASSVGANEESPLHFGNGTRLTVT.

This clone showed up just once. The chain couples TRBV28 to TRBJ2-7; 7 positions match TRBD1. CDR1 is MDHEN, CDR2 SYDVKM, per germline. The CDR3 sequence is 15 residues long. V trimming: 3 bases; J trimming: 2 bases; junction bases outside the gene matches: 7. The CDR3 DNA sequence: TGTGCCAGCAGTTTCGAGGGACAGAACCCCTACGAGCAGTACTTC. This encodes CASSFEGQNPYEQYF.

The V call is TRBV11-2, the J call TRBJ1-2; TRBD1 agrees at 8 bases. The germline gives CDR1 SGHAT, CDR2 FQNNGV. CDR3 length: 15 amino acids. With V trimmed by 5 bases and J by 1 base, 6 bases remained unmatched. CDR3 region: CASSRTGQGNYGYTF. The CDR3 bases are TGTGCCAGCAGCCGGACCGGACAGGGTAACTATGGCTACACCTTC.

The chain carries TRBV2 and TRBJ2-2; the match to TRBD1 covers 8 bases. CDR1 SNHLY and CDR2 FYNNEI come from the germline V gene. The CDR3 is 13 amino acids. The V and J ends lost 7 bases and 14 bases, in that order; junction bases with no gene match: 12. Written as DNA, the CDR3 is TGTGCCAGCAAAGTAAATCAGGGGGCGGATCTGTTTTTT. Translation: CASKVNQGADLFF. The full variable domain, with the rest looked up from reference TRBV2 and TRBJ2-2, is EPEVTQTPSHQVTQMGQEVILRCVPISNHLYFYWYRQILGQKVEFLVSFYNNEISEKSEIFDDQFSVERPDGSNFTLKIRSTKLEDSAMYFCASKVNQGADLFFGEGSRLTVL.